A single sample gave rise to the 26 T cell receptor beta chains below, sequenced in a study of patients and donors after allogeneic stem cell transplantation. TCRdb fed the RT-PCR reads into MiXCR, producing one record per CDR3 protein. This table holds some 880,000 distinct CDR3 sequences, 15% to 20% found once. The sequencing input was blood, either unsorted or a sorted T cell fraction (not recorded which). The receptors were sampled from a human donor who was either an allogeneic HSCT recipient or a stem cell or donor lymphocyte infusion donor (not recorded which). It is not recorded whose cells these are; they may come from a transplant donor.

This chain links TRBV20-1 with TRBJ2-7, with D perhaps given as TRBD1 or TRBD2 (5 bases each). CDR3 length: 14 amino acids. Germline lookup yields CDR1 DFQATT and CDR2 SNEGSKA (reference sequence). Trimming took off 4 bases at V and 3 bases at J, with 16 bases between the two ends. CDR3: CSAIRDQPYYEQYF. The DNA for the CDR3 is TGCAGTGCTATCCGGGACCAACCCTACTACGAGCAGTACTTC.

This clonotype was observed a few times. The chain joins TRBV25-1 to TRBJ2-5; D gene unclear. The CDR3 is 16 amino acids. V shed 4 bases and J shed 0 bases, with 15 bases lying between them. CDR1 and CDR2 (germline): MGHDK, SYGVNS. The CDR3 coding sequence is TGTGCCAGCAGTGGTCTGACAAATCCGTACCAAGAGACCCAGTACTTC. Translation: CASSGLTNPYQETQYF.

This clonotype was seen a handful of times. CDR3 amino acids: CASSPVAGNNEQFF. The CDR3, as DNA: TGTGCCAGCAGTCCCGTAGCGGGAAACAATGAGCAGTTCTTC. V is TRBV6-1 and J is TRBJ2-1, with 8 nucleotides matching TRBD2. J was trimmed by 5 bases and V by 5 bases; bases with no gene match: 5. The germline CDR1 and CDR2 sequences are MNHNS and SASEGT. This CDR3 is 14 amino acids long.

The J gene is TRBJ1-1, the V gene TRBV7-2; D is unclear. V was shortened by 6 bases and J by 3 bases, with 14 bases between the two germline ends. CDR3 length equals 14 residues. Germline loops: CDR1 SGHTA, CDR2 FQGNSA. For the CDR3, the DNA is TGTGCCAGCAGTCCCGGAAGGTCGGACACTGAAGCTTTCTTT. It codes for CASSPGRSDTEAFF.

V and J are TRBV6-2 or TRBV6-3 and TRBJ1-1, with D perhaps matching TRBD1 (5 bases). Germline V gives CDR1 MNHEY, CDR2 SVGEGT. This CDR3 spans 13 amino acids. The ends were cut back, 10 bases at V and 8 bases at J, with 20 bases in the middle. For the CDR3, the DNA is TGTGCCACCAGGGACGGAAAGCCCAACGAAGCTTTCTTT. Translating gives CATRDGKPNEAFF.

The chain has TRBV24-1 and TRBJ2-3; TRBD1 aligns across 8 bases. This CDR3 region has 16 residues. Trimming at V came to 3 bases and at J to 2 bases, leaving 6 bases not matched to a gene. Germline loops: CDR1 KGHDR, CDR2 SFDVKD. The CDR3 reads CATSDVQGVVTDTQYF. The CDR3 DNA follows: TGTGCCACCAGTGATGTACAGGGGGTGGTCACAGATACGCAGTATTTT.

This clonotype was seen a handful of times. The chain combines TRBV20-1 with TRBJ2-1; possibly TRBD2 for D (6 bases). Germline CDR1 is DFQATT and CDR2 is SNEGSKA (reference sequence). Between the trimmed V and J ends, which lost 4 bases and 6 bases, there was a span of 13 bases. The CDR3 length is 13 residues. The CDR3 here is CSAISGRGNEQFF. In DNA form, the CDR3 reads TGCAGTGCTATTTCCGGGAGAGGCAATGAGCAGTTCTTC.

CDR3 residues: CSAPPRTSGAVYEQYF. The CDR3 DNA is TGCAGTGCTCCTCCACGGACTAGCGGGGCGGTTTACGAGCAGTACTTC. This sequence joins TRBV20-1 and TRBJ2-7; 12 positions match TRBD2. CDR3 length: 16 residues. CDR1 and CDR2 (germline): DFQATT, SNEGSKA (reference sequence). Trimming cost V 5 bases and J 4 bases; bases outside gene matches: 12.

This clonotype was counted a few times. The rearrangement joins TRBV10-3 to TRBJ1-5, with a weak D call TRBD1 (5 bases). The CDR3 contains 15 residues. V was pared by 3 bases and J by 3 bases, with 12 bases between. Germline loops: CDR1 ENHRY, CDR2 SYGVKD. In DNA form, the CDR3 reads TGTGCCATCAGTGAAGGGCAGGGCCCCAATCAGCCCCAGCATTTT. Translated, it gives CAISEGQGPNQPQHF.

CDR3 protein: CATSRVGGTTGELFF. The CDR3 DNA reads as TGTGCCACCAGCAGAGTGGGGGGGACCACCGGGGAGCTGTTTTTT. This chain connects TRBV15 to TRBJ2-2; 7 bases map to TRBD2. V dropped 1 base and J dropped 4; count of bases not matched to a gene: 3. The CDR3 loop spans 15 amino acids. The germline V gene has CDR1 LNHNV and CDR2 YYDKDF (reference sequence). Based on the CDR3 plus reference TRBV15 and TRBJ2-2, the full variable domain is DAMVIQNPRYQVTQFGKPVTLSCSQTLNHNVMYWYQQKSSQAPKLLFHYYDKDFNNEADTPDNFQSRRPNTSFCFLDIRSPGLGDTAMYLCATSRVGGTTGELFFGEGSRLTVL.

The V call is TRBV7-2, the J call TRBJ2-6; D remains unclear. Germline CDR1 reads SGHTA; CDR2 reads FQGNSA. Trimming stripped 6 bases from V and 2 bases from J, with 8 bases between. This CDR3 is 14 amino acids long. Here the CDR3 DNA reads TGTGCCAGCAGATCAGGCCCTGGGGCCAACGTCCTGACTTTC. Protein: CASRSGPGANVLTF. Full variable domain (missing parts from reference TRBV7-2 and TRBJ2-6): GAGVSQSPSNKVTEKGKDVELRCDPISGHTALYWYRQSLGQGLEFLIYFQGNSAPDKSGLPSDRFSAERTGGSVSTLTIQRTQQEDSAVYLCASRSGPGANVLTFGAGSRLTVL.

This clonotype turned up a few times. This chain links TRBV7-2 with TRBJ2-3; the match to TRBD2 covers 7 bases. Germline V gene lookup returns CDR1 SGHTA and CDR2 FQGNSA. This CDR3 has 17 residues. Trimming removed 5 bases from V and 8 bases from J; junction bases left unmatched: 19. Written as DNA, the CDR3 is TGTGCCAGCAGCCCCTCTGCGGGGCGGGAGTTGCTTGGTACGCAGTATTTT. Translated, it gives CASSPSAGRELLGTQYF.

This clonotype has a single count. The genes are TRBV7-6 and TRBJ2-1; D gene unclear. V gave up 5 bases and J gave up 6 bases, with 14 bases separating them. The CDR3 loop spans 14 amino acids. Germline CDR1 and CDR2: SGHVS and FNYEAQ. This CDR3 reads CASSRVSWSNEQFF. CDR3 DNA: TGTGCCAGCAGCCGGGTTTCGTGGAGCAATGAGCAGTTCTTC.

The chain couples TRBV4-2 to TRBJ2-2; TRBD2 matches at 14 bases. Germline V gene data show CDR1 as LGHNA and CDR2 as YNFKEQ. There are 18 residues in the CDR3. The trim removed 4 bases at V and 3 bases at J, leaving 7 bases unmatched. CDR3 loop: CASSPSGLAGVDTGELFF. The CDR3 coding sequence is TGTGCCAGCAGCCCCTCGGGACTAGCGGGAGTAGACACCGGGGAGCTGTTTTTT.

This clonotype has only a few counts. CDR3 in DNA: TGTGCCAGCAGCCATTCCGGACTAGCGGGAGGGCCACGAGATACGCAGTATTTT. Its translation: CASSHSGLAGGPRDTQYF. This chain connects TRBV4-2 to TRBJ2-3; TRBD2 matches at 15 bases. V lost 3 bases to trimming and J lost 5 bases; unmatched junction nucleotides: 9. The CDR3 sequence is 18 residues long. Germline CDR1 reads LGHNA; CDR2 reads YNFKEQ.

This clonotype was counted a few times. V and J are TRBV5-1 and TRBJ2-2, with 8 nucleotides matching TRBD1. Germline lookup yields CDR1 SGHRS and CDR2 YFSETQ. After removal of 3 bases from V and 1 base from J, the junction contained 5 bases not matched to a gene. This CDR3 spans 16 amino acids. Written as DNA, the CDR3 is TGCGCCAGCAGCTCCTTCGACAGGGGGAACACCGGGGAGCTGTTTTTT. Protein product: CASSSFDRGNTGELFF.

The chain uses TRBV20-1 and TRBJ2-5; no clear D gene. V was clipped by 3 bases and J by 4 bases, with 15 bases between them. The CDR3 runs to 14 residues. Germline V lookup: CDR1 DFQATT, CDR2 SNEGSKA (reference sequence). The CDR3 DNA is TGCAGTGCTAGGTCGACCCAGGTCGGAGAGACCCAGTACTTC. The encoded protein is CSARSTQVGETQYF.

The chain combines TRBV7-2 with TRBJ2-2; 10 positions match TRBD1. The germline gives CDR1 SGHTA, CDR2 FQGNSA. V gave up 5 bases and J gave up 5 bases; unmatched junction bases: 8. The CDR3 is made up of 16 amino acids. This CDR3 is CASSVYPGQGTGELFF. In nucleotides, the CDR3 is TGTGCCAGCAGCGTATACCCGGGACAGGGGACCGGGGAGCTGTTTTTT.

The gene calls are TRBV15 and TRBJ2-4, with D possibly matching TRBD2 (5 bases). The V and J ends lost 1 base and 0 bases respectively, with 13 bases between them. This CDR3 is built from 17 residues. In germline, CDR1 is LNHNV, CDR2 YYDKDF (reference sequence). CDR3 sequence: CATSRVKDSLAKNIQYF. CDR3 nucleotides: TGTGCCACCAGCAGAGTAAAGGACTCCTTAGCCAAAAACATTCAGTACTTC.

The gene calls are TRBV15 and TRBJ1-1; 7 bases are a match to TRBD1. Germline V gene lookup returns CDR1 LNHNV and CDR2 YYDKDF (reference sequence). There are 15 residues in the CDR3. V shed 1 base, J shed 4 bases, and the junction held 6 bases outside the gene matches. The CDR3 reads CATSRVAGGSTEAFF. The DNA for the CDR3 is TGTGCCACCAGCAGAGTAGCAGGGGGTAGCACTGAAGCTTTCTTT.

This clonotype appeared a few times. V gene TRBV11-2 combines with J gene TRBJ2-7; 8 positions match TRBD1. The germline V gene has CDR1 SGHAT and CDR2 FQNNGV. There are 15 residues in the CDR3. Trimming cost V 4 bases and J 4 bases; bases outside gene matches: 9. CDR3: CASSSLGDRPYEQYF. The CDR3, as DNA: TGTGCCAGCAGCTCCCTTGGGGACAGGCCTTACGAGCAGTACTTC.

In this sample, this clonotype turned up a few times. The chain combines TRBV20-1 with TRBJ1-2; D may be TRBD1 (5 bases). V was clipped by 7 bases and J by 4 bases, with 13 bases between them. CDR3 length: 12 amino acids. Germline V gene sequence: CDR1 DFQATT, CDR2 SNEGSKA (reference sequence). The CDR3 reads CSGTGASYGYTF. As DNA, the CDR3 is TGCAGTGGAACTGGGGCGAGCTATGGCTACACCTTC.

This clonotype was picked up a small number of times. The chain employs TRBV2 and TRBJ2-5; D possibly uses TRBD1 or TRBD2 (5 bases each). CDR1 is SNHLY, CDR2 FYNNEI, per germline. Trimming removed 10 bases from V and 14 bases from J, with 26 bases in between. This CDR3 spans 13 amino acids. CDR3 DNA: TGTGCCACTTCACAGGAAGGGCCCGGTGAGGGATACTTC. It codes for CATSQEGPGEGYF.

This chain joins TRBV27 and TRBJ2-7; possibly TRBD1 or TRBD2 for D (5 bases each). Germline-derived CDR1 and CDR2 are MNHEY and SMNVEV (reference sequence). The V gene lost 4 bases and the J gene lost 5 bases, with 15 bases spanning the gap. The CDR3 runs 14 residues. DNA of the CDR3: TGTGCCAGCAGTTCACTTCTGGGGGTGGACGAGCAGTACTTC. This gives the protein CASSSLLGVDEQYF.

The chain combines TRBV12-3 or TRBV12-4 with TRBJ2-3; 7 bases match TRBD2. V lost 5 bases, J lost 5 bases, and 7 bases stayed unmatched. This CDR3 has 14 residues. The CDR3 loop reads CASSPGGGGDTQYF. In nucleotides, the CDR3 is TGTGCCAGCAGTCCGGGCGGGGGAGGAGATACGCAGTATTTT.

This clonotype was detected a few times. The chain uses TRBV7-2 and TRBJ2-5; D remains unclear. Trimming stripped 1 base from V and 2 bases from J, with 11 bases between. In germline, CDR1 is SGHTA, CDR2 FQGNSA. CDR3 length: 15 residues. In DNA, the CDR3 is TGTGCCAGCAGCTTAGAATCCTCTACTCAAGAGACCCAGTACTTC. Protein sequence: CASSLESSTQETQYF.